The clone carrying this T cell receptor (beta chain) was seen only once. The source of the sample is a study of CD8 T cells in Susac syndrome. An amount of RNA that ranged from about 0.45 to 1 ug was reverse transcribed with random hexamers. One entry per CDR3 protein, called by TCRdb with MiXCR from the immunoSEQ multiplex PCR reads. Here the sample spans some 300,000 distinct CDR3 sequences, about 88% being singletons. Trimming pared 8 bases from V and 0 bases from J, leaving 11 bases between. This CDR3 is 13 amino acids long. CDR1 is MNHEY, CDR2 SVGAGI, per germline. This chain uses TRBV6-5 with TRBJ2-7, with no clear D. The clonotype comes from a human donor with multiple sclerosis. Material: CD8+ T cells from PBMCs. In DNA form, the CDR3 reads TGTGCCAGCCGGAACTTAAACTCCTACGAGCAGTACTTC. Residues: CASRNLNSYEQYF.